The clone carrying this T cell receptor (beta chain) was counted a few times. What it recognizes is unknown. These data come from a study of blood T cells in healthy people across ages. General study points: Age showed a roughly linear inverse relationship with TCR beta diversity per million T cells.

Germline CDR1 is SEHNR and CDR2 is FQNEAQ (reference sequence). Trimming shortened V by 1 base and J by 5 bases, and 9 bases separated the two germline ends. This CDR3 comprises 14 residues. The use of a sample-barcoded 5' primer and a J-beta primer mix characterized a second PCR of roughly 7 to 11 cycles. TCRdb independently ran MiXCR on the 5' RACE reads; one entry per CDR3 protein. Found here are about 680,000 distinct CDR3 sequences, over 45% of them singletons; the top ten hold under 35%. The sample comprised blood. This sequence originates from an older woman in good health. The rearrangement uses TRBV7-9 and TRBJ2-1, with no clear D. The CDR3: CASSLVIRHNEQFF. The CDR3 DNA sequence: TGTGCCAGCAGCTTAGTGATCCGGCACAATGAGCAGTTCTTC.